The rows below give T cell receptor beta chains drawn from one sample of a study of Graves' ophthalmopathy and Graves' hyperthyroidism. TCRdb called the multiplex PCR reads again in MiXCR, with one record for every CDR3 protein. The sample includes roughly 160,000 distinct CDR3 sequences, over 35% seen only once; the top ten take about 6%. The sample comprised peripheral blood. These receptors were obtained from a woman aged 35 to 49 with Graves' ophthalmopathy. Both conserved end residues are part of each CDR3.

v_gene: TRBV28; CDR3aa: CASSTSSAAQETQYF
v_gene: TRBV12-3/TRBV12-4; CDR3aa: CASSFTAPGEQYF
v_gene: TRBV7-3; CDR3aa: CASSLKSLRGELFF
v_gene: TRBV11-1; CDR3aa: CASSSPGTRENEQFF
v_gene: TRBV4-1; CDR3aa: CASSPSFSGRGYNSPLHF
v_gene: TRBV7-2; CDR3aa: CASSPGGRDNSPLHF
v_gene: TRBV6-1; CDR3aa: CASKKGLAGEKTQYF
v_gene: TRBV6-1; CDR3aa: CASSEVTISGNTIYF
v_gene: TRBV25-1; CDR3aa: CASSLSRTGRNSPLHF
v_gene: TRBV28; CDR3aa: CASSLPLSGRGYEQYF
v_gene: TRBV27; CDR3aa: CASSLYRASYEQYF
v_gene: TRBV27; CDR3aa: CASSPTGSGYTF
v_gene: TRBV3-1; CDR3aa: CASSREASDTEAFF
v_gene: TRBV12-3/TRBV12-4; CDR3aa: CASRRDVSYEQYF
v_gene: TRBV7-8; CDR3aa: CASSLSGSGQETQYF
v_gene: TRBV20-1; CDR3aa: CSAMGTSGPSLYEQYF
v_gene: TRBV5-1; CDR3aa: CASSLGTGDTEAFF
v_gene: TRBV20-1; CDR3aa: CSARDRGQETQYF
v_gene: TRBV28; CDR3aa: CASTEGGLAKETQYF
v_gene: TRBV28; CDR3aa: CASRWAVGNQPQHF
v_gene: TRBV2; CDR3aa: CAIRGTSGRGSLTGELFF
v_gene: TRBV20-1; CDR3aa: CSARPRWDMNQPQHF